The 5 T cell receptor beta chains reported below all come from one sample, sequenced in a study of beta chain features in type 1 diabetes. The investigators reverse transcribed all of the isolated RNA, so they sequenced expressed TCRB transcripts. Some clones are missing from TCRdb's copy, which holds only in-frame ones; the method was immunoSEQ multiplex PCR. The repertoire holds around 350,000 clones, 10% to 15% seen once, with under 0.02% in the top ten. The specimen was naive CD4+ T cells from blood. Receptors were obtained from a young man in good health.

CDR3 loop: CASIGARPRWNEQFF. In DNA form, the CDR3 reads TGTGCCAGCATAGGGGCTCGGCCACGATGGAATGAGCAGTTCTTC. The chain joins TRBV28 to TRBJ2-1; D might be TRBD1 (5 bases). V lost 7 bases to trimming and J lost 7 bases, with 20 bases between them. Germline V gene data show CDR1 as MDHEN and CDR2 as SYDVKM. The CDR3 loop spans 15 amino acids.

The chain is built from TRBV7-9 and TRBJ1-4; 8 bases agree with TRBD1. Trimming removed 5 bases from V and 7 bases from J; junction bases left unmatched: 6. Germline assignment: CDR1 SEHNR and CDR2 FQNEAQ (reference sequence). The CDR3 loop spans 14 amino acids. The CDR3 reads CASSQDRVGEKLFF. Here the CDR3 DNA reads TGTGCCAGCAGCCAGGACAGGGTCGGTGAAAAACTGTTTTTT.

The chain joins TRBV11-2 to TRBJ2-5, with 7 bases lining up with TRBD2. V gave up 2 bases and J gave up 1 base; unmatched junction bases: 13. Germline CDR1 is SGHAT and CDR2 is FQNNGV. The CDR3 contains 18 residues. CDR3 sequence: CASSLPPGEGKIQETQYF. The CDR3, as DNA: TGTGCCAGCAGCTTACCCCCCGGGGAGGGGAAGATCCAAGAGACCCAGTACTTC.

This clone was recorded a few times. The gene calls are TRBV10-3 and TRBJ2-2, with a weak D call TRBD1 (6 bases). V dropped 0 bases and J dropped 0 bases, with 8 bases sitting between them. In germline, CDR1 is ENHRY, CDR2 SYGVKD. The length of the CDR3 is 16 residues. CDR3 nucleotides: TGTGCCATCAGTGAGTCGAGGGGGACGAACACCGGGGAGCTGTTTTTT. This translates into CAISESRGTNTGELFF.

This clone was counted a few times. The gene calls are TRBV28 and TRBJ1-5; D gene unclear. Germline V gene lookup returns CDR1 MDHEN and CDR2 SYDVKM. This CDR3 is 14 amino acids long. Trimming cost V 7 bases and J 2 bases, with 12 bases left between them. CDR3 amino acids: CASKSGEGNQPQHF. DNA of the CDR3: TGTGCCAGCAAAAGCGGGGAGGGCAATCAGCCCCAGCATTTT.